This TCR beta chain was sequenced for a study of OX40 agonist ivuxolimab in advanced cancers. In the study overall: Ivuxolimab is an agonistic anti-OX40 (CD134) antibody, and patients were treated with it.

With autoimmune disease history or systemic immunosuppression, patients were excluded. Libraries were prepared by immunoSEQ multiplex PCR; TCRdb keeps only in-frame clonotypes and omits some of them. Of around 75,000 clones in the sample, roughly 90% were seen once. Germline assignment: CDR1 MNHNY and CDR2 SVGAGI (reference sequence). The V gene lost 6 bases and the J gene lost 4 bases, with 16 bases spanning the gap. The CDR3 is 14 amino acids. Sequences were derived from CD4+ or CD8+ T cells sorted from blood, sampled in a trial of the OX40 agonist ivuxolimab. This sequence originates from an adult with an advanced solid tumor such as melanoma, head and neck, liver or kidney cancer. The chain combines TRBV6-6 with TRBJ2-7; D not resolved. CDR3 sequence (DNA): TGTGCCAGCAGCTTTCACCGGTGGGATTACGAGCAGTACTTC. Residues: CASSFHRWDYEQYF.